The 28 T cell receptor beta chains presented below share a single source sample, sequenced in a study of CD8 T cells in Susac syndrome. RNA totalling about 0.45 to 1 ug underwent reverse transcription with random hexamers. One entry per CDR3 protein, called by TCRdb with MiXCR from the immunoSEQ multiplex PCR reads. The sample consists of approximately 170,000 distinct CDR3 sequences, under 95% of them appearing once. The sequenced sample consisted of CD4+ T cells from PBMCs. All receptors derive from a human donor in good health.

J is TRBJ2-5 and V is TRBV12-3 or TRBV12-4; D is ambiguous. This CDR3 is built from 13 residues. The germline V and J ends were trimmed by 0 bases and 5 bases, with 7 bases remaining between them. DNA for the CDR3: TGTGCCAGCAGTTTAGCGTATAGCGAGACCCAGTACTTC. Protein sequence: CASSLAYSETQYF.

The chain is built from TRBV20-1 and TRBJ2-2; no definite D call. Trimming cost V 1 base and J 0 bases, with 6 bases left between them. CDR3 size: 14 residues. Germline V CDR1 and CDR2: DFQATT, SNEGSKA (reference sequence). CDR3 in DNA: TGCAGTGCTAGAGGCCAGACGAACACCGGGGAGCTGTTTTTT. This codes for CSARGQTNTGELFF.

This chain joins TRBV3-1 and TRBJ2-5; D is possibly TRBD2 (7 bases). The V and J ends lost 3 bases and 4 bases respectively, with 12 bases between them. The CDR3 sequence is 14 residues long. Germline V CDR1 and CDR2: LGHDT, YNNKEL (reference sequence). Here the CDR3 reads CASSHHGGLETQYF. CDR3 nucleotides: TGTGCCAGCAGCCATCACGGGGGGCTAGAGACCCAGTACTTC.

This sequence joins TRBV12-3 or TRBV12-4 and TRBJ1-2, with 9 nucleotides matching TRBD1. This CDR3 has 15 residues. The trim removed 3 bases at V and 8 bases at J, leaving 10 bases unmatched. CDR3: CASSLGGQGGRGYTF. DNA for the CDR3: TGTGCCAGCAGTTTGGGGGGACAGGGCGGGCGAGGCTACACCTTC.

CDR3 sequence: CASSVGTSIQETQYF. The CDR3 coding sequence is TGTGCCAGCAGCGTAGGGACTAGCATTCAAGAGACCCAGTACTTC. The rearrangement joins TRBV9 to TRBJ2-5, with 8 positions matching TRBD2. After removal of 0 bases from V and 2 bases from J, the junction contained 3 bases not matched to a gene. The CDR3 runs to 15 residues. Germline V CDR1 and CDR2: SGDLS, YYNGEE.

This chain connects TRBV13 to TRBJ2-7, with a possible D match to TRBD1 (6 bases). Germline V gene sequence: CDR1 PRHDT, CDR2 FYEKMQ (reference sequence). The CDR3 is 13 amino acids. Trimming took 4 bases from V and 2 from J, leaving 9 bases between them. CDR3 sequence (DNA): TGTGCCAGCAGCTCGGACAGTACCTACGAGCAGTACTTC. Amino acid sequence: CASSSDSTYEQYF.

The chain is built from TRBV2 and TRBJ2-6; D uncertain. Germline values: CDR1 SNHLY, CDR2 FYNNEI. CDR3 size: 14 residues. V lost 4 bases to trimming and J lost 2 bases, with 6 bases between them. The CDR3 coding sequence is TGTGCCAGCAGTGTAGTAACTGGGGCCAACGTCCTGACTTTC. Its translation is CASSVVTGANVLTF. Filled out from reference TRBV2 and TRBJ2-6, the complete variable domain reads EPEVTQTPSHQVTQMGQEVILRCVPISNHLYFYWYRQILGQKVEFLVSFYNNEISEKSEIFDDQFSVERPDGSNFTLKIRSTKLEDSAMYFCASSVVTGANVLTFGAGSRLTVL.

CDR3 nucleotides: TGTGCCAGCAGTTACCCAGCTAACTATGGCTACACCTTC. This codes for CASSYPANYGYTF. The chain employs TRBV6-6 and TRBJ1-2, with unresolved D. Per the germline V gene, CDR1 is MNHNY and CDR2 is SVGAGI (reference sequence). The CDR3 runs to 13 residues. V lost 2 bases to trimming and J lost 0 bases, with 4 bases between them.

The chain links TRBV28 to TRBJ2-2; D might be TRBD1 (5 bases). The germline CDR1 and CDR2 sequences are MDHEN and SYDVKM. V shed 4 bases and J shed 7 bases, with 13 bases lying between them. The CDR3 spans 14 residues. CDR3 DNA: TGTGCCAGCAGTTCGCCGAACAGGCACGGGGAGCTGTTTTTT. It encodes CASSSPNRHGELFF.

The chain employs TRBV29-1 and TRBJ1-2; D may be TRBD1 (6 bases). CDR1 SQVTM and CDR2 ANQGSEA come from the germline V gene. Between the trimmed V and J ends, which lost 2 bases and 7 bases, there was a span of 17 bases. The CDR3 extends over 14 amino acids. The CDR3 DNA reads TGCAGCGTTGAACTTGGCCACAGGGCGGGTGGCTACACCTTC. It specifies CSVELGHRAGGYTF.

This clonotype appeared once. V is TRBV7-2 and J is TRBJ2-1; 10 nucleotides agree with TRBD2. Trimming cost V 5 bases and J 3 bases; bases outside gene matches: 7. Germline CDR1 and CDR2: SGHTA and FQGNSA. This CDR3 has 16 residues. The CDR3 sequence is CASSPPGLADYNEQFF. CDR3 sequence (DNA): TGTGCCAGCAGCCCGCCCGGACTAGCGGACTACAATGAGCAGTTCTTC.

The chain employs TRBV30 and TRBJ2-3, with D hard to call. This CDR3 spans 15 amino acids. The germline V gene encodes CDR1 GTSNPN and CDR2 SVGIG (reference sequence). V was cut by 1 base and J by 4 bases, with 15 bases left in between. CDR3 sequence: CAWSEYAHSSDTQYF. The CDR3 DNA reads as TGTGCCTGGAGTGAATACGCGCATTCATCAGATACGCAGTATTTT.

In this sample, this clonotype turned up once. In nucleotides, the CDR3 is TGTGCCAGCCAGAGAGGGGGTTGGGAAAAACTGTTTTTT. It is translated as CASQRGGWEKLFF. The chain links TRBV7-9 to TRBJ1-4, with D perhaps matching TRBD1 (6 bases). This CDR3 has 13 residues. From germline, CDR1 is SEHNR and CDR2 FQNEAQ (reference sequence). Deletions cut 8 bases from V and 8 bases from J, with 15 bases between. Full variable domain (rest looked up from reference TRBV7-9 and TRBJ1-4): DTGVSQNPRHKITKRGQNVTFRCDPISEHNRLYWYRQTLGQGPEFLTYFQNEAQLEKSRLLSDRFSAERPKGSFSTLEIQRTEQGDSAMYLCASQRGGWEKLFFGSGTQLSVL.

The rearrangement links TRBV20-1 to TRBJ1-4; D may be TRBD1 (5 bases). Deletions cut 6 bases from V and 3 bases from J, with 11 bases between. This CDR3 region has 13 residues. Germline V gene lookup returns CDR1 DFQATT and CDR2 SNEGSKA (reference sequence). CDR3 nucleotide sequence: TGCAGTGCCGGGGACGGAGCTAATGAAAAACTGTTTTTT. This encodes CSAGDGANEKLFF.

This sequence joins TRBV2 and TRBJ1-4, with 8 bases aligning to TRBD1. V lost 7 bases to trimming and J lost 5 bases; unmatched junction nucleotides: 6. The CDR3 has 14 amino acids. Germline values: CDR1 SNHLY, CDR2 FYNNEI. CDR3 nucleotide sequence: TGTGCCAGCAACAGACAGGGGACCAATGAAAAACTGTTTTTT. Protein: CASNRQGTNEKLFF.

V is TRBV20-1 and J is TRBJ2-3; no definite D call. Trimming left V 5 bases short and J 4 bases short, with 7 bases between. CDR1 and CDR2 from the germline V gene are DFQATT and SNEGSKA (reference sequence). This CDR3 contains 11 residues. The CDR3 sequence is CSAPAADTQYF. The CDR3 bases are TGCAGTGCTCCCGCTGCAGATACGCAGTATTTT.

This clonotype was counted a single time. This chain uses TRBV5-4 with TRBJ2-3, with 11 bases aligning to TRBD2. Trimming removed 5 bases from V and 6 bases from J; junction bases left unmatched: 11. CDR3 length: 16 amino acids. From germline, CDR1 is SGHNT and CDR2 YYREEE (reference sequence). The CDR3: CASSLPPSGGWDTQYF. In DNA, the CDR3 is TGTGCCAGCAGTTTACCTCCTAGCGGGGGGTGGGATACGCAGTATTTT.

The rearrangement joins TRBV18 to TRBJ2-7, with 9 bases lining up with TRBD1. Per germline, CDR1 KGHSH and CDR2 LQKENI. V lost 5 bases to trimming and J lost 1 base; unmatched junction nucleotides: 3. This CDR3 is 14 amino acids long. CDR3 sequence reads: CASSSGTGSYEQYF. The CDR3, as DNA: TGTGCCAGCTCATCCGGGACAGGGTCCTACGAGCAGTACTTC.

The V gene is TRBV3-1, the J gene TRBJ2-6; D remains ambiguous. Per germline, CDR1 LGHDT and CDR2 YNNKEL (reference sequence). CDR3 size: 15 residues. With 4 bases removed from V and 0 bases from J, the gap between germline ends came to 7 bases. CDR3 sequence (DNA): TGTGCCAGCAGCCTACAGCTCTCTGGGGCCAACGTCCTGACTTTC. Amino acid sequence: CASSLQLSGANVLTF.

The chain couples TRBV9 to TRBJ2-1; 9 nucleotides agree with TRBD2. The trim removed 0 bases at V and 7 bases at J, leaving 5 bases unmatched. The CDR3 is 15 amino acids. Germline CDR1 SGDLS, CDR2 YYNGEE. This CDR3 reads CASSVGGRASNEQFF. CDR3 DNA sequence: TGTGCCAGCAGCGTAGGCGGGAGGGCCTCGAATGAGCAGTTCTTC.

This clonotype was recorded a few times. The genes are TRBV3-1 and TRBJ2-7, with D perhaps TRBD1 (6 bases). The CDR3 spans 14 residues. Germline assignment: CDR1 LGHDT and CDR2 YNNKEL (reference sequence). The V gene lost 1 base and the J gene lost 2 bases, with 9 bases spanning the gap. The DNA of the CDR3 is TGTGCCAGCAGCCAAGCCGCAGGGGCCTACGAGCAGTACTTC. Translated: CASSQAAGAYEQYF.

J is TRBJ2-7 and V is TRBV20-1; 9 nucleotides align to TRBD1. The CDR3 is made up of 14 amino acids. Germline V gives CDR1 DFQATT, CDR2 SNEGSKA (reference sequence). V shed 6 bases and J 6 bases; nucleotides not matched to a gene: 12. CDR3 in DNA: TGCAGTGCCAAACCGGGACAGGGAGGAGGCGAGCAGTACTTC. As protein: CSAKPGQGGGEQYF.

The chain has TRBV20-1 and TRBJ1-1; D uncertain. V lost 0 bases, J lost 1 base, and 6 bases lay in between. Germline V gene data show CDR1 as DFQATT and CDR2 as SNEGSKA (reference sequence). This CDR3 contains 13 residues. The CDR3 DNA reads as TGCAGTGCTAGAGATGTGAGGAACACTGAAGCTTTCTTT. Its protein is CSARDVRNTEAFF.

V is TRBV29-1 and J is TRBJ1-1; maybe TRBD1 (5 bases). The germline V gene has CDR1 SQVTM and CDR2 ANQGSEA. The CDR3 is 11 residues long. Trimming removed 3 bases at V and 6 bases at J, with 8 bases between. The CDR3, as DNA: TGCAGCGTTGATGAAGGGGCTGAAGCTTTCTTT. Its protein is CSVDEGAEAFF.

This clonotype was recorded once. The J gene is TRBJ2-3, the V gene TRBV6-2 or TRBV6-3; a weak D match, TRBD2 (6 bases). Trimming left V 10 bases short and J 7 bases short, with 12 bases between. Germline V gene lookup returns CDR1 MNHEY and CDR2 SVGEGT. CDR3 length: 11 amino acids. CDR3 nucleotides: TGTGCCACTCGGGGGTTCTATACGCAGTATTTT. It yields the protein CATRGFYTQYF.

V is TRBV5-6 and J is TRBJ2-1; D possibly corresponds to TRBD2 (7 bases). CDR1 and CDR2 from the germline V gene are SGHDT and YYEEEE. V lost 4 bases to trimming and J lost 10 bases, with 18 bases between them. The CDR3 has 14 amino acids. Written as DNA, the CDR3 is TGTGCCAGCAGCCGGGGGGCCTTGGACGGAGAGCAGTTCTTC. This gives the protein CASSRGALDGEQFF.

This chain joins TRBV29-1 and TRBJ2-2, with 9 bases identical to TRBD2. Germline V gene lookup returns CDR1 SQVTM and CDR2 ANQGSEA. The CDR3 has 14 amino acids. With V trimmed by 7 bases and J by 4 bases, 7 bases remained unmatched. In DNA form, the CDR3 reads TGCAGCGGGGCGGGAGGGCCAGGCACCGGGGAGCTGTTTTTT. This translates into CSGAGGPGTGELFF.

The gene calls are TRBV29-1 and TRBJ2-3; the D is unclear. The V and J ends lost 2 bases and 3 bases respectively, with 3 bases between them. Looked up from germline, CDR1 is SQVTM and CDR2 is ANQGSEA. This CDR3 spans 11 amino acids. In DNA form, the CDR3 reads TGCAGCGTTGAAAGGACAGATACGCAGTATTTT. Translated, it gives CSVERTDTQYF.